Listed below are T cell receptor beta chains from one sample, sequenced in a study of PD-L1 blockade in urothelial cancer. Profiling relied on immunoSEQ multiplex PCR, and the TCRdb table lists in-frame clones only, not all of them. Here the sample spans about 83,000 clones, roughly 90% being singletons. The sequencing here drew on PBMCs, taken around atezolizumab (anti-PD-L1) treatment. The receptors originated from a woman aged 70-85 years with urothelial cancer. Each CDR3 is given with its conserved first and last residue. D genes are given only for firm matches. Size is omitted from some rows. Given values are once, few, many or a class for expanded clones.

size: NA; V: TRBV7-9; D: NA; J: TRBJ2-3; DNA: TGTGCCAGCAGCCACATCCGAGACTTTCCAGATACGCAGTATTTT; CDR3: CASSHIRDFPDTQYF
size: NA; V: TRBV30; D: NA; J: TRBJ1-5; DNA: TGTGCCTGGAGAGGGGGGGCCAAGCAGCCCCAGCATTTT; CDR3: CAWRGGAKQPQHF
size: NA; V: TRBV30; D: TRBD2; J: TRBJ2-7; DNA: TGTGCCTGGAGTAGGCGACTAGCGGGAAACGACGAGCAGTACTTC; CDR3: CAWSRRLAGNDEQYF
size: NA; V: TRBV2; D: TRBD1; J: TRBJ2-5; DNA: TGTGCCAGCAGTGTCCGGACAGGGTCCGGGGAGACCCAGTACTTC; CDR3: CASSVRTGSGETQYF
size: NA; V: TRBV7-8; D: TRBD1; J: TRBJ1-5; DNA: TGTGCCAGCAGCTCGATTACAGGGGGGATATCGTACAATCAGCCCCAGCATTTT; CDR3: CASSSITGGISYNQPQHF
size: medium-sized; V: TRBV19; D: TRBD2; J: TRBJ2-1; DNA: TGTGCCAGTAGTGCTAGCGGCCATGAGCAGTTCTTC; CDR3: CASSASGHEQFF
size: NA; V: TRBV18; D: NA; J: TRBJ2-3; DNA: TGTGCCAGCTCAACTCGTGGGGGGGCGAGCACAGATACGCAGTATTTT; CDR3: CASSTRGGASTDTQYF
size: NA; V: TRBV25-1; D: TRBD1; J: TRBJ2-1; DNA: TGTGCCAGCAGTGAGTCGGACAGGAGTCGCGTAGGTGAGCAGTTCTTC; CDR3: CASSESDRSRVGEQFF
size: few; V: TRBV5-4; D: NA; J: TRBJ1-1; DNA: TGTGCCAGCAGCTTGGCCGCAGGTGCTGAAGCTTTCTTT; CDR3: CASSLAAGAEAFF
size: NA; V: TRBV6-1; D: NA; J: TRBJ2-3; DNA: TGTGCCAGCAGTGATCCTAGCGGCACAGATACGCAGTATTTT; CDR3: CASSDPSGTDTQYF
size: NA; V: TRBV27; D: NA; J: TRBJ1-1; DNA: TGTGCCAGCAGTTTACATGAGGGCACTGAAGCTTTCTTT; CDR3: CASSLHEGTEAFF
size: NA; V: TRBV9; D: TRBD1; J: TRBJ1-6; DNA: TGTGCCAGCGGGAGACAGGGATATAATTCACCCCTCCACTTT; CDR3: CASGRQGYNSPLHF
size: NA; V: TRBV4-1; D: NA; J: TRBJ1-3; DNA: TGCGCCAGCAGCCAATACAGGTCCCCTCGCTCTGGAAACACCATATATTTT; CDR3: CASSQYRSPRSGNTIYF
size: NA; V: TRBV4-2; D: TRBD2; J: TRBJ2-1; DNA: TGTGCCAGCAGCCAAGAGGGACTACATTACAATGAGCAGTTCTTC; CDR3: CASSQEGLHYNEQFF
size: once; V: TRBV27; D: NA; J: TRBJ2-3; DNA: TGTGCCAGCAGTTTATGGGCAGGGAATGCAGATACGCAGTATTTT; CDR3: CASSLWAGNADTQYF
size: NA; V: TRBV18; D: NA; J: TRBJ2-6; DNA: TGTGCCAGCTCACCAGGGGGCCTCCTCTCTGGGGCCAACGTCCTGACTTTC; CDR3: CASSPGGLLSGANVLTF
size: NA; V: TRBV30; D: NA; J: TRBJ2-7; DNA: TGTGCCTGGAGTCTTCGCAGCTACGAGCAGTACTTC; CDR3: CAWSLRSYEQYF
size: NA; V: TRBV7-9; D: TRBD2; J: TRBJ2-1; DNA: TGTGCCAGCAGCCCGACCGGGACTAGACACAATGAGCAGTTCTTC; CDR3: CASSPTGTRHNEQFF
size: NA; V: TRBV6-6; D: NA; J: TRBJ2-7; DNA: TGTGCCAGCAGTTACTACTCCCGGGGAACCTACGAGCAGTACTTC; CDR3: CASSYYSRGTYEQYF
size: few; V: TRBV11-2; D: NA; J: TRBJ2-3; DNA: TGTGCCAGCAGCTTGGGGGCTAGCTGGGGGCTTAATACGCAGTATTTT; CDR3: CASSLGASWGLNTQYF
size: NA; V: TRBV4-3; D: TRBD2; J: TRBJ2-1; DNA: TGCGCCAGCAGCCTTAGCGGGGGGGCCTACAATGAGCAGTTCTTC; CDR3: CASSLSGGAYNEQFF
size: once; V: TRBV7-3; D: NA; J: TRBJ2-2; DNA: TGTGCCAGCAGCTTAAGGGGGGGGGCAACCGGGGAGCTGTTTTTT; CDR3: CASSLRGGATGELFF
size: NA; V: TRBV5-6; D: TRBD1; J: TRBJ1-3; DNA: TGTGCCAGCAGCTTGGAGGGGGCCTCTGGAAACACCATATATTTT; CDR3: CASSLEGASGNTIYF
size: NA; V: TRBV9; D: NA; J: TRBJ1-1; DNA: TGTGCCAGCAGCGACAGGCCGAACACTGAAGCTTTCTTT; CDR3: CASSDRPNTEAFF
size: NA; V: TRBV5-6; D: TRBD2; J: TRBJ2-1; DNA: TGTGCCAGCAGCAAACTAGCGGGACTAGTGGCGTACAATGAGCAGTTCTTC; CDR3: CASSKLAGLVAYNEQFF
size: NA; V: TRBV11-2; D: TRBD2; J: TRBJ2-7; DNA: TGTGCCAGCAGCTTACTCTGGACTAGCGGGGCCGAGCAGTACTTC; CDR3: CASSLLWTSGAEQYF
size: NA; V: TRBV27; D: TRBD1; J: TRBJ1-4; DNA: TGTGCCAGCAGATCCTCGGGACAGGGGGGCAAACTGTTTTTT; CDR3: CASRSSGQGGKLFF
size: NA; V: TRBV7-9; D: NA; J: TRBJ1-1; DNA: TGTGCCAGCAGCCCCCACCCAGGGCCCCTGGGCACTGAAGCTTTCTTT; CDR3: CASSPHPGPLGTEAFF
size: NA; V: TRBV6-5; D: NA; J: TRBJ2-5; DNA: TGTGCCAGCAGTTACTCCGGGGGGCGGGAGACCCAGTACTTC; CDR3: CASSYSGGRETQYF
size: NA; V: TRBV5-1; D: TRBD2; J: TRBJ2-2; DNA: TGCGCCAGCAGCGCCTCGGGGGGACCCTCATTACCCACCGGGGAGCTGTTTTTT; CDR3: CASSASGGPSLPTGELFF
size: once; V: TRBV10-3; D: NA; J: TRBJ1-3; DNA: TGTGCCATCAGTGACTCCCAGGGTCATGGAAACACCATATATTTT; CDR3: CAISDSQGHGNTIYF
size: once; V: TRBV30; D: NA; J: TRBJ2-7; DNA: TGTGCCTGGACGTCCCTATACGAGCAGTACTTC; CDR3: CAWTSLYEQYF
size: NA; V: TRBV29-1; D: NA; J: TRBJ2-1; DNA: TGCAACGGTATGACAGGCTACAATGAGCAGTTCTTC; CDR3: CNGMTGYNEQFF
size: NA; V: TRBV9; D: NA; J: TRBJ1-4; DNA: TGTGCCAGCAGCGTAGGTCGGGGTGCAACTAATGAAAAACTGTTTTTT; CDR3: CASSVGRGATNEKLFF
size: NA; V: TRBV18; D: TRBD2; J: TRBJ2-7; DNA: TGTGCCAGCTCACCACCTGGGGGGGGCTCCTACGAGCAGTACTTC; CDR3: CASSPPGGGSYEQYF
size: once; V: TRBV7-2; D: NA; J: TRBJ2-3; DNA: TGTGCCAGCAGCTTACTCGATACGCAGTATTTT; CDR3: CASSLLDTQYF
size: NA; V: TRBV7-9; D: TRBD1; J: TRBJ2-1; DNA: TGTGCCAGCAGCTTAGATCGCTTGTCGGGACAGGGAAACTACAATGAGCAGTTCTTC; CDR3: CASSLDRLSGQGNYNEQFF
size: NA; V: TRBV11-2; D: TRBD1; J: TRBJ1-2; DNA: TGTGCCAGCAGCTTAGGTGCAGAAGGGGGCGGCTACACCTTC; CDR3: CASSLGAEGGGYTF
size: NA; V: TRBV10-1; D: NA; J: TRBJ2-7; DNA: TGCGCCAGCAGTGAGTCGGGAGCAACCTACGAGCAGTACTTC; CDR3: CASSESGATYEQYF